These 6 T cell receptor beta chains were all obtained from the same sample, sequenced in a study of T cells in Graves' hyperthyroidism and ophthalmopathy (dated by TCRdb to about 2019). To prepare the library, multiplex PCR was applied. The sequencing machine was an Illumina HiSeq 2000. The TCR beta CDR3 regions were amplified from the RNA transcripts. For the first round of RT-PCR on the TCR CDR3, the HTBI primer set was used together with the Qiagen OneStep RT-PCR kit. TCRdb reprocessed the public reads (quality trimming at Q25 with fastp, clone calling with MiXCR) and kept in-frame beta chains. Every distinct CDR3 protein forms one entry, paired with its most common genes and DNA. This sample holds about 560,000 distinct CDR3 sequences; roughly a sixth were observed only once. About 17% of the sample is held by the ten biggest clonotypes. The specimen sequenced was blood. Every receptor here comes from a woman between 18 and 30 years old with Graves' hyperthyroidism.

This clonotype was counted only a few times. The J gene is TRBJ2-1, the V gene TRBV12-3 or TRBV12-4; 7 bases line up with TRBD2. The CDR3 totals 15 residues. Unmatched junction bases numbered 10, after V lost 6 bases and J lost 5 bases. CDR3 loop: CASSRGLAGNNEQFF. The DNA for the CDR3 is TGTGCCAGCAGCCGCGGGTTAGCGGGTAACAATGAGCAGTTCTTC.

Here the CDR3 DNA reads TGCAGTGCGGAAGGACTAGCGGGATACGAGCAGTACTTC. It encodes CSAEGLAGYEQYF. The chain uses TRBV20-1 and TRBJ2-7; TRBD2 matches 12 bases. Germline loops: CDR1 DFQATT, CDR2 SNEGSKA (reference sequence). The CDR3 loop spans 13 amino acids. With 6 bases clipped from V and 4 bases from J, the junction kept 4 bases outside the gene matches.

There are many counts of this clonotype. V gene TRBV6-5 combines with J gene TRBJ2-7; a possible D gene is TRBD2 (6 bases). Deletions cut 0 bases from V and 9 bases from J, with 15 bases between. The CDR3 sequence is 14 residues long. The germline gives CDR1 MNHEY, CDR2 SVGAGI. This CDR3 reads CASSYSGGRKGQYF. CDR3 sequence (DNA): TGTGCCAGCAGTTACTCCGGGGGACGGAAGGGGCAGTACTTC.

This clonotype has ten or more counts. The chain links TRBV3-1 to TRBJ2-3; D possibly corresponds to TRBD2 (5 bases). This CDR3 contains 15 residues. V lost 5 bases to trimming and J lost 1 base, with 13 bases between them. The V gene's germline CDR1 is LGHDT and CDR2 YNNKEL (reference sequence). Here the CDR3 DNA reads TGTGCCAGCAGCAACCGAGGGTTCGGCACAGATACGCAGTATTTT. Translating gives CASSNRGFGTDTQYF.

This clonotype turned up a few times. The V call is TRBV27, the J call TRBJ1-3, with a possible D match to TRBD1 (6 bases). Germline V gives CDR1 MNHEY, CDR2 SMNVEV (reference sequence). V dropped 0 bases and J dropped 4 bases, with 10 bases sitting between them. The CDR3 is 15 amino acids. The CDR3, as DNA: TGTGCCAGCAGTTTATCGTCAGGGGTCGGAAACACCATATATTTT. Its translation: CASSLSSGVGNTIYF.

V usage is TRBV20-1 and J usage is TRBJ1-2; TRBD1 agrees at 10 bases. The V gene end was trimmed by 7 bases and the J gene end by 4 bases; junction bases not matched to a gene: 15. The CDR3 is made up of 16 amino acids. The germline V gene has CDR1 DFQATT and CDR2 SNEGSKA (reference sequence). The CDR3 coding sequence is TGCAGTGGCCTCCGGGACAGGGGCCTCCAGGGCTATGGCTACACCTTC. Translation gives CSGLRDRGLQGYGYTF.